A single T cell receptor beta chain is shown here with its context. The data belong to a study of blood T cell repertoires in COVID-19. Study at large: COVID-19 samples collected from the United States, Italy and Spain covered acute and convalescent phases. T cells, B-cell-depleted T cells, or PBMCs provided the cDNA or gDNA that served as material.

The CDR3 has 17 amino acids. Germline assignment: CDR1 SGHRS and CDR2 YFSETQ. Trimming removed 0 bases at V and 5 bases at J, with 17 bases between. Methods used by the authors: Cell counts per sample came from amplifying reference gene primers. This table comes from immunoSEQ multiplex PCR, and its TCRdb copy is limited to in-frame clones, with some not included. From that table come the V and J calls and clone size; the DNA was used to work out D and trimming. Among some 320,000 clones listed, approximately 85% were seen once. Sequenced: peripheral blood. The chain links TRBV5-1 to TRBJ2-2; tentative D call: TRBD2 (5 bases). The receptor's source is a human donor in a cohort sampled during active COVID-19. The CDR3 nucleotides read TGCGCCAGCAGCTTGGCCCCCACGGGGATAGGGACCGGGGAGCTGTTTTTT. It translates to CASSLAPTGIGTGELFF. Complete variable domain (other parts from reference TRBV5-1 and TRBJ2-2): KAGVTQTPRYLIKTRGQQVTLSCSPISGHRSVSWYQQTPGQGLQFLFEYFSETQRNKGNFPGRFSGRQFSNSRSEMNVSTLELGDSALYLCASSLAPTGIGTGELFFGEGSRLTVL.